This T cell receptor beta chain appears in the sequencing data of a study of T-cell reconstitution after alpha-beta-depleted transplantation in children. Unique molecular identifiers featured in how the TCRbeta library was prepared. TCRdb re-derived calls from the PCR reads in MiXCR, one entry per CDR3 protein. The sample consists of a few hundred thousand distinct CDR3 sequences, approximately 12% of them appearing once. This sequence was found in a male patient between 10 and 17 years old who had a stem cell transplant for acute myeloid leukemia, so the T cells may come from the graft donor. Here the sequenced sample was PBMCs, mostly from graft donor cells, taken 360 days after TCRalphabeta/CD19-depleted stem cell transplant.

In DNA, the CDR3 is TGCGCCAGCAGTCTTACCGAGGCAGATACGCAGTATTTT. This codes for CASSLTEADTQYF. The chain carries TRBV5-1 and TRBJ2-3; D gene unclear. Germline CDR1 SGHRS, CDR2 YFSETQ. V was shortened by 5 bases and J by 4 bases, with 11 bases between the two germline ends. This CDR3 comprises 13 residues.